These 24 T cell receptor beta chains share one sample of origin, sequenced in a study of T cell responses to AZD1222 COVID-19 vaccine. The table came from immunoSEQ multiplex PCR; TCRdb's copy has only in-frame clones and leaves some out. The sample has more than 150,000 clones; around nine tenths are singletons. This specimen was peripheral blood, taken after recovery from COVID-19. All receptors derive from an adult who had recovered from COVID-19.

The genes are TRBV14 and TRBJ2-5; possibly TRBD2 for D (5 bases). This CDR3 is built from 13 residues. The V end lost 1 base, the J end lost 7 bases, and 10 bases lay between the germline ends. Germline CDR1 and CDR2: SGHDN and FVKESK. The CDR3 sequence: CASSQGVGVTQYF. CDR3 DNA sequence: TGTGCCAGCAGCCAAGGTGTCGGGGTGACCCAGTACTTC.

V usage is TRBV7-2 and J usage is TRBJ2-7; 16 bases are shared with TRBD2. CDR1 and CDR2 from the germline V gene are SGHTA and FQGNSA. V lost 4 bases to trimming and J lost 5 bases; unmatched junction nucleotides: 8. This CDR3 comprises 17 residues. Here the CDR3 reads CASSSPGLAGGPNEQYF. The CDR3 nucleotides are TGTGCCAGCAGCTCCCCGGGACTAGCGGGAGGGCCGAACGAGCAGTACTTC.

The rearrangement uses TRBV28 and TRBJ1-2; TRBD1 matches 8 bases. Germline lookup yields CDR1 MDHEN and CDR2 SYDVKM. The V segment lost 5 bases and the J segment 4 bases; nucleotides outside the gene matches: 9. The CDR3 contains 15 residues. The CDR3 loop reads CASSPGQGRIYGYTF. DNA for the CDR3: TGTGCCAGCAGTCCCGGACAGGGACGAATCTATGGCTACACCTTC.

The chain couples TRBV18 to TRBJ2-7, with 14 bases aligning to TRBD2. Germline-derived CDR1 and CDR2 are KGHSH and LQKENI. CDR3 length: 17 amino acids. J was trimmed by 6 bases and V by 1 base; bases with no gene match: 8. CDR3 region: CASSPLGTSGSPGEQYF. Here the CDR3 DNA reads TGTGCCAGCTCACCACTCGGGACTAGCGGGAGCCCCGGCGAGCAGTACTTC.

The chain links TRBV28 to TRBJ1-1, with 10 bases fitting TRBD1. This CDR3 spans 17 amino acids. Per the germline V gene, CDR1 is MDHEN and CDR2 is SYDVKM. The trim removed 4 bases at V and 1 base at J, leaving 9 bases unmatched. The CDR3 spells CASSSSTTGGANTEAFF. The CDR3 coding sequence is TGTGCCAGCAGTTCCTCAACGACAGGGGGCGCGAACACTGAAGCTTTCTTT. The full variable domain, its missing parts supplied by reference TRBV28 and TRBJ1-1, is DVKVTQSSRYLVKRTGEKVFLECVQDMDHENMFWYRQDPGLGLRLIYFSYDVKMKEKGDIPEGYSVSREKKERFSLILESASTNQTSMYLCASSSSTTGGANTEAFFGQGTRLTVV.

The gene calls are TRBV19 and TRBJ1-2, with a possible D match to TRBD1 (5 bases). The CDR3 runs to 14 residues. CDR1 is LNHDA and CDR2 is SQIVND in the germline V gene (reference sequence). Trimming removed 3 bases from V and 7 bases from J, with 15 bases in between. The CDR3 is CASSIDSSLVGYTF. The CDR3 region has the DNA TGTGCCAGTAGTATTGACAGTAGCTTAGTTGGCTACACCTTC.

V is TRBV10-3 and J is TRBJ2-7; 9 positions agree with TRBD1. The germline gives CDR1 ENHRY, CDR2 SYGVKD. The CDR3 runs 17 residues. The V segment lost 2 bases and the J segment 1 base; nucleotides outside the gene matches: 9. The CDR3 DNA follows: TGTGCCATCAGTGAGCCTACGAGGGACAGGGCTTCCTACGAGCAGTACTTC. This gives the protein CAISEPTRDRASYEQYF.

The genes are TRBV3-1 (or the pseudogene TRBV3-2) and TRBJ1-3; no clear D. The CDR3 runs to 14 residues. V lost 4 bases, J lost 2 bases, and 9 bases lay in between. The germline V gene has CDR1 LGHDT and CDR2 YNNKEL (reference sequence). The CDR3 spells CASSLFAPGNTIYF. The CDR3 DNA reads TGTGCCAGCAGCCTCTTCGCGCCTGGAAACACCATATATTTT.

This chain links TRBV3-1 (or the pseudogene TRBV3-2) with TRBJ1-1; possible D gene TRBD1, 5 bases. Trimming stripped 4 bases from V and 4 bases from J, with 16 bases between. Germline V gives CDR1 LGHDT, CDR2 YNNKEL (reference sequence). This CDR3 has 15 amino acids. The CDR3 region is CASSRLGPSGTEAFF. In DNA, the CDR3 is TGTGCCAGCAGCCGATTGGGGCCTTCGGGCACTGAAGCTTTCTTT.

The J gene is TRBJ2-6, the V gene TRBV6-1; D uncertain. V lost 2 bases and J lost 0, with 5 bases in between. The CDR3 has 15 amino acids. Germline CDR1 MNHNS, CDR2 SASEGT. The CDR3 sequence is CASSERTSGANVLTF. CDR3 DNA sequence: TGTGCCAGCAGTGAAAGGACCTCTGGGGCCAACGTCCTGACTTTC.

The CDR3 bases are TGTGCCAGTAGTTCGACAGGGGCTGGAAACACCATATATTTT. It specifies CASSSTGAGNTIYF. The chain joins TRBV19 to TRBJ1-3, with 8 bases matching TRBD1. Losses at the gene ends were 5 bases for V and 2 bases for J; bases not matched to a gene: 2. Germline V gene lookup returns CDR1 LNHDA and CDR2 SQIVND (reference sequence). This CDR3 is 14 amino acids long.

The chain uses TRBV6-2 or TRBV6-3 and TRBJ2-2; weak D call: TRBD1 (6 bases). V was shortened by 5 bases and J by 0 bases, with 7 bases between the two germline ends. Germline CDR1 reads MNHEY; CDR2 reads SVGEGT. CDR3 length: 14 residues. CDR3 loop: CASSRTANTGELFF. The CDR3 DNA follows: TGTGCCAGCAGTCGGACAGCGAACACCGGGGAGCTGTTTTTT.

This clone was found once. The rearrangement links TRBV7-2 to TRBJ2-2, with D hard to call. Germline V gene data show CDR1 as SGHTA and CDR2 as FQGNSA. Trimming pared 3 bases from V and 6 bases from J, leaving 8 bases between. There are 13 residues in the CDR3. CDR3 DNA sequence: TGTGCCAGCAGCTTCGGATGGGCCGGGGAGCTGTTTTTT. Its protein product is CASSFGWAGELFF.

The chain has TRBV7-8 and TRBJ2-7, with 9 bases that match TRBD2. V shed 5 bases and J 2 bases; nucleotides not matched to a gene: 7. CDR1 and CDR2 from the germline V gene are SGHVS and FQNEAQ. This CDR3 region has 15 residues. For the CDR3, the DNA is TGTGCCAGCAGCGAACTAACTAGCGGGCCCTACGAGCAGTACTTC. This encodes CASSELTSGPYEQYF.

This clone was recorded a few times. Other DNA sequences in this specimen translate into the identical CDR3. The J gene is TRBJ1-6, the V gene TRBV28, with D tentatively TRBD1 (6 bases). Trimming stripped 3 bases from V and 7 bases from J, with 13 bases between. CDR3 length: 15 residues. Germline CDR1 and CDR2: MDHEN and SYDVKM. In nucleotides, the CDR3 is TGTGCCAGCAGTTTGTTGAGAGGGGGGAATTCACCCCTCCACTTT. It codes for CASSLLRGGNSPLHF.

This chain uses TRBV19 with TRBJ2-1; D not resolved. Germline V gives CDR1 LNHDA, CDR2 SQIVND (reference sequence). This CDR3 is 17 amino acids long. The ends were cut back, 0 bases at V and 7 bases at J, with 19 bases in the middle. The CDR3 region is CASSIEFQKAVWNEQFF. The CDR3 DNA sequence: TGTGCCAGTAGTATAGAGTTCCAGAAGGCGGTCTGGAATGAGCAGTTCTTC.

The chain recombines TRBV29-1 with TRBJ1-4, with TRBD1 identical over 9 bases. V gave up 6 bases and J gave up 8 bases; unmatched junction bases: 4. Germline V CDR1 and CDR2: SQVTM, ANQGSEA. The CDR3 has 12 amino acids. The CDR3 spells CSVRQGGEKLFF. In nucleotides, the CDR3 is TGCAGCGTAAGACAGGGGGGGGAAAAACTGTTTTTT.

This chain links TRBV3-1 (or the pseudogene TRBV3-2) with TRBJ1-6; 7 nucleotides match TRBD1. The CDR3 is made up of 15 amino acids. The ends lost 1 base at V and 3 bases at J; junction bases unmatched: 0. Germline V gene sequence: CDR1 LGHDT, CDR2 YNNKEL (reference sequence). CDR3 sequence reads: CASSQGTGYNSPLHF. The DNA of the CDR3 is TGTGCCAGCAGCCAAGGGACAGGCTATAATTCACCCCTCCACTTT.

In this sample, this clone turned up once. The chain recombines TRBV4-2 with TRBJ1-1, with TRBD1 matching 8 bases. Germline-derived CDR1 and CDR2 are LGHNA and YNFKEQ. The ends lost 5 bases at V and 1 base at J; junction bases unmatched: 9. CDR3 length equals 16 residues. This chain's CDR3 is CASSRISGQENTEAFF. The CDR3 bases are TGTGCCAGCAGCAGAATATCGGGACAGGAGAACACTGAAGCTTTCTTT.

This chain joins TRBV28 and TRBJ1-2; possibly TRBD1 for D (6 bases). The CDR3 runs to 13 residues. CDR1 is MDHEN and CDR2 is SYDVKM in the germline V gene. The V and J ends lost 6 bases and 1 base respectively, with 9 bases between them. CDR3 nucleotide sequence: TGTGCCAGCAGAACAGGGATTAACTATGGCTACACCTTC. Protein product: CASRTGINYGYTF.

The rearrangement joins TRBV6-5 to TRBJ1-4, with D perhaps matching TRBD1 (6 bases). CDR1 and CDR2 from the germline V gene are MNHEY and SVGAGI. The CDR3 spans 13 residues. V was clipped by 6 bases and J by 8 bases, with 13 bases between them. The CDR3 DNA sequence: TGTGCCAGCAGCAGGGGTCGCAGGGAAAAACTGTTTTTT. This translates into CASSRGRREKLFF.

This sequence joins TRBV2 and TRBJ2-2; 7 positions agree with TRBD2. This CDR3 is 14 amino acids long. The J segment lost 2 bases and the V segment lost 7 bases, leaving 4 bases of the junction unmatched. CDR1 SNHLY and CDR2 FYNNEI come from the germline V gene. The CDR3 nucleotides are TGTGCCAGCAAGGGGACTATCAACACCGGGGAGCTGTTTTTT. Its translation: CASKGTINTGELFF. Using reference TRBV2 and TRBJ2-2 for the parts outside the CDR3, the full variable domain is EPEVTQTPSHQVTQMGQEVILRCVPISNHLYFYWYRQILGQKVEFLVSFYNNEISEKSEIFDDQFSVERPDGSNFTLKIRSTKLEDSAMYFCASKGTINTGELFFGEGSRLTVL.

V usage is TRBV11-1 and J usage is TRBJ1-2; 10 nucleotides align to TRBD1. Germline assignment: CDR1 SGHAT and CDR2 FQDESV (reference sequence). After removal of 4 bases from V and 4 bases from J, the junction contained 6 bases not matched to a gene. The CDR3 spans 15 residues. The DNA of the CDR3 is TGTGCCAGCAGCTCGAGACAGGGGGCTGGCTATGGCTACACCTTC. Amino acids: CASSSRQGAGYGYTF. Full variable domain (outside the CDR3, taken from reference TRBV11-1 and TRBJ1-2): EAEVAQSPRYKITEKSQAVAFWCDPISGHATLYWYRQILGQGPELLVQFQDESVVDDSQLPKDRFSAERLKGVDSTLKIQPAELGDSAMYLCASSSRQGAGYGYTFGSGTRLTVV.

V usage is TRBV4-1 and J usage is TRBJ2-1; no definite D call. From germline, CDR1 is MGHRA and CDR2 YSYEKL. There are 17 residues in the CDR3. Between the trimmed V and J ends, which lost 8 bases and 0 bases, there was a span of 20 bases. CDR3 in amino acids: CASCNTFLESSYNEQFF. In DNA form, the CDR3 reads TGCGCCAGCTGCAATACTTTCCTGGAAAGCTCCTACAATGAGCAGTTCTTC.